These 5 T cell receptor beta chains were sequenced from one sample in a study of molecular identifiers for immune sequencing clone quantification. MiXCR was run by TCRdb on the PCR reads, yielding one entry per CDR3 protein. The sample holds 250,000 to 350,000 distinct CDR3 sequences, around 21% seen once. The sequencing sample was made of naive CD8+ T cells from blood, with Jurkat cell RNA spiked in. Stated subset: FACS-sorted CD8+CD4-CCR7+CD45RA+ naive T cells. The receptors come from a human donor in good health. Some libraries in this study had Jurkat cell RNA spiked in.

This clonotype was picked up many times. This sequence joins TRBV4-3 and TRBJ2-3; D gene ambiguous. Germline CDR1 is LGHNA and CDR2 is YSLEER. The CDR3 runs 12 residues. V gave up 0 bases and J gave up 7 bases, with 5 bases separating them. CDR3 sequence reads: CASSQDLNTQYF. In DNA, the CDR3 is TGCGCCAGCAGCCAAGATTTAAATACGCAGTATTTT.

This clonotype came up many times. V and J are TRBV7-9 and TRBJ2-7; D is undetermined. The CDR3 loop spans 13 amino acids. The germline V and J ends were trimmed by 5 bases and 3 bases, with 11 bases remaining between them. The germline CDR1 and CDR2 sequences are SEHNR and FQNEAQ (reference sequence). DNA for the CDR3: TGTGCCAGCAGCCCCGACCTACGCTACGAGCAGTACTTC. This translates into CASSPDLRYEQYF.

This clonotype was seen repeatedly, ten times or more. The chain couples TRBV3-1 to TRBJ2-5; TRBD1 matches 7 bases. V dropped 3 bases and J dropped 3; count of bases not matched to a gene: 4. There are 14 residues in the CDR3. Germline loops: CDR1 LGHDT, CDR2 YNNKEL (reference sequence). The chain's CDR3 is CASSHTGVEETQYF. In DNA form, the CDR3 reads TGTGCCAGCAGCCACACAGGGGTCGAAGAGACCCAGTACTTC.

This clonotype occurred a few times. The rearrangement joins TRBV29-1 to TRBJ2-1, with 9 bases identical to TRBD2. After removal of 1 base from V and 8 bases from J, the junction contained 30 bases not matched to a gene. Germline loops: CDR1 SQVTM, CDR2 ANQGSEA. The CDR3 spans 22 residues. The CDR3 reads CSVEGKVSSGHHTGTSFYEQFF. The CDR3, as DNA: TGCAGCGTTGAAGGAAAAGTTTCCTCGGGCCACCATACCGGGACTAGCTTTTATGAGCAGTTCTTC.

This clonotype was observed a few times. The chain employs TRBV27 and TRBJ2-2, with D possibly matching TRBD1 (6 bases). The CDR3 spans 15 residues. V lost 6 bases and J 6 bases, leaving 17 bases between the germline ends. Germline V gene sequence: CDR1 MNHEY, CDR2 SMNVEV (reference sequence). Written as DNA, the CDR3 is TGTGCCAGCAGCTTAACTGGAGGACAGTCCGGGGAGCTGTTTTTT. Translation gives CASSLTGGQSGELFF.